This TCR beta chain emerged from a study of CD8+ T cells in alopecia areata. Whole-study context: Oral tofacitinib (5 to 10 mg twice daily) was administered to treated patients. Study-wide points: There was only one nonresponder, so it was unclear how baseline CD8+ expansion relates to response.

Described treatment: oral pan-JAK inhibitor, 5-10 mg twice daily. Collected material from alopecia areata patients comprised lesional scalp punch biopsies and peripheral blood. This CDR3 region has 14 residues. V was shortened by 4 bases and J by 3 bases, with 14 bases between the two germline ends. Germline V gene sequence: CDR1 SGHRS, CDR2 YFSETQ. RNA extraction and reverse transcription yielded cDNA as sequencing template. The protocol was immunoSEQ multiplex PCR, while the TCRdb copy is restricted to in-frame clones and leaves out a portion. The repertoire holds roughly 99,000 clones, 84% seen once, with 24% in the top ten. As concerns this clone: Its specificity is not known.

The sequenced sample was CD8+ T cells sorted from blood, obtained at week 24, from a patient treated with tofacitinib. The chain has TRBV5-1 and TRBJ2-7, with unresolved D. This clonotype was sampled from a human donor with alopecia areata. The CDR3 DNA reads as TGCGCCAGCAGCCCACGCATCTTGGACTACGAGCAGTACTTC. Translated, it gives CASSPRILDYEQYF.